This TCR beta chain was captured by sequencing in a study of CD8+ T cells in alopecia areata. About the study: Treatment of the treated patients consisted of oral tofacitinib, 5 to 10 mg twice daily. General study findings and limits: Lesional tissue from the scalp (especially in alopecia totalis/universalis) showed higher clonality than normal scalp.

Notes on this clone: Its antigen remains unidentified.

cDNA serving as the sequencing template came from extracted, reverse transcribed RNA. Assay used: immunoSEQ multiplex PCR; TCRdb lists only in-frame clones, some missing. The sample holds under 250,000 clones, around 62% seen once. Those with alopecia areata gave lesional scalp punch biopsies and peripheral blood. This receptor was identified in a human donor with alopecia areata. Here the sequenced sample was CD4+ T cells sorted from blood, taken at week 0.

The CDR3 protein is CASRDGRSGANVLTF. CDR3 coding DNA: TGTGCCAGCAGGGACGGCCGGTCTGGGGCCAACGTCCTGACTTTC. The rearrangement joins TRBV14 to TRBJ2-6; D is ambiguous. Trimming took off 6 bases at V and 1 base at J, with 10 bases between the two ends. There are 15 residues in the CDR3. CDR1 and CDR2 (germline): SGHDN, FVKESK.